Each of the 21 T cell receptor beta chains below was sequenced from the same sample in a study of blood T cell repertoires in COVID-19. Produced via immunoSEQ multiplex PCR; TCRdb's table is partial and in-frame only. This table has about 130,000 clones, 81% appearing once. The sequenced sample was peripheral blood. These receptors were collected from a man aged 25 to 40 with COVID-19, enrolled during active disease.

The rearrangement uses TRBV6-5 and TRBJ1-3; unclear D gene. Trimming stripped 4 bases from V and 4 bases from J, with 11 bases between. CDR3 length: 14 amino acids. Germline V gene sequence: CDR1 MNHEY, CDR2 SVGAGI. The CDR3 spells CASSFGAEGNTIYF. As DNA, the CDR3 is TGTGCCAGCAGTTTTGGCGCGGAGGGAAACACCATATATTTT.

A note on this clone: A junction boundary mismatches the germline segment, possibly from a read error. The chain is built from TRBV7-7 and TRBJ1-5; D perhaps matches TRBD1 (5 bases). Germline V gives CDR1 SSHAT, CDR2 FNYEAQ (reference sequence). The CDR3 has 13 amino acids. The CDR3 loop is CASNWWGDQPQHF. The CDR3 nucleotides read TGTGCTAGCAATTGGTGGGGGGACCAGCCCCAGCATTTT.

The rearrangement links TRBV27 to TRBJ2-7, with 9 bases that match TRBD1. Unmatched junction bases numbered 1, after V lost 7 bases and J lost 3 bases. This CDR3 has 12 residues. Germline lookup yields CDR1 MNHEY and CDR2 SMNVEV (reference sequence). This chain's CDR3 is CASMGQGYEQYF. As DNA, the CDR3 is TGTGCCAGCATGGGACAGGGCTACGAGCAGTACTTC.

V usage is TRBV4-3 and J usage is TRBJ1-2; D gene ambiguous. The CDR3 totals 15 residues. V gave up 0 bases and J gave up 4 bases, with 12 bases separating them. Germline CDR1 reads LGHNA; CDR2 reads YSLEER. CDR3 sequence: CASSQDGVGSYGYTF. In nucleotides, the CDR3 is TGCGCCAGCAGCCAAGATGGAGTCGGGAGCTATGGCTACACCTTC.

V and J are TRBV28 and TRBJ1-5; D is undetermined. V was shortened by 5 bases and J by 3 bases, with 11 bases between the two germline ends. This CDR3 is built from 14 residues. Germline CDR1 MDHEN, CDR2 SYDVKM. The CDR3 loop is CASSLYSNNQPQHF. The CDR3 bases are TGTGCCAGCAGTCTGTACAGTAACAATCAGCCCCAGCATTTT.

This clone appeared once. As DNA, the CDR3 is TGTGCCAGCAGTTACTCCACTGATCAGCCCCAGCATTTT. Translating it yields CASSYSTDQPQHF. This chain links TRBV6-5 with TRBJ1-5, with D unresolved. Germline V gives CDR1 MNHEY, CDR2 SVGAGI. The ends were cut back, 0 bases at V and 5 bases at J, with 5 bases in the middle. The CDR3 covers 13 residues.

The chain is built from TRBV7-2 and TRBJ1-1; possible D gene TRBD1, 6 bases. The CDR3 consists of 11 residues. V was trimmed by 6 bases and J by 6 bases, leaving 8 bases between them. Germline V gene data show CDR1 as SGHTA and CDR2 as FQGNSA. The CDR3 loop is CASRQGPEAFF. DNA of the CDR3: TGTGCCAGCAGACAGGGCCCTGAAGCTTTCTTT.

The chain employs TRBV5-4 and TRBJ2-3, with 8 bases aligning to TRBD2. This CDR3 has 16 amino acids. CDR1 and CDR2 (germline): SGHNT, YYREEE (reference sequence). The trim removed 4 bases at V and 1 base at J, leaving 8 bases unmatched. The CDR3 sequence: CASSRGISGGTDTQYF. For the CDR3, the DNA is TGTGCCAGCAGCCGCGGGATTAGCGGGGGCACAGATACGCAGTATTTT.

The V call is TRBV2, the J call TRBJ2-1, with 7 bases identical to TRBD1. The length of the CDR3 is 13 residues. Trimming cost V 8 bases and J 6 bases; bases outside gene matches: 7. The germline V gene has CDR1 SNHLY and CDR2 FYNNEI. CDR3 in DNA: TGTGCCAGCTTGAGACAGGGTCTCAATGAGCAGTTCTTC. Amino acids: CASLRQGLNEQFF.

This clone has only a few counts. The chain employs TRBV19 and TRBJ2-3; D may be TRBD1 (6 bases). V shed 11 bases and J shed 0 bases, with 18 bases lying between them. Germline V gene lookup returns CDR1 LNHDA and CDR2 SQIVND (reference sequence). CDR3 length: 15 residues. CDR3 nucleotide sequence: TGTGCCGCGTCAGGGGTGGGGAGTAGCACAGATACGCAGTATTTT. Its translation is CAASGVGSSTDTQYF.

The CDR3 region has the DNA TGCGCCAGCAGCCAAGTCAGGGATTCCGGAAACACCATATATTTT. It codes for CASSQVRDSGNTIYF. The chain couples TRBV4-1 to TRBJ1-3; TRBD1 might be the D (5 bases). The germline CDR1 and CDR2 sequences are MGHRA and YSYEKL. CDR3 size: 15 residues. V lost 1 base to trimming and J lost 4 bases, with 11 bases between them.

This clone was counted only a few times. The V and J genes are TRBV30 and TRBJ1-5; D gene uncertain. The CDR3 is 13 amino acids. Germline CDR1 GTSNPN, CDR2 SVGIG (reference sequence). V lost 1 base to trimming and J lost 5 bases, with 9 bases between them. In DNA, the CDR3 is TGTGCCTGGAGTGGCGGTGTAGATCAGCCCCAGCATTTT. Translation: CAWSGGVDQPQHF.

V gene TRBV19 combines with J gene TRBJ1-6; D is undetermined. Trimming removed 5 bases at V and 10 bases at J, with 15 bases between. Looked up from germline, CDR1 is LNHDA and CDR2 is SQIVND (reference sequence). The CDR3 sequence is 14 residues long. Here the CDR3 reads CASSLLMGGSPLHF. CDR3 nucleotides: TGTGCCAGTAGTCTACTGATGGGAGGCTCACCCCTCCACTTT.

The rearrangement joins TRBV7-9 to TRBJ1-1; unclear D gene. The germline V and J ends were trimmed by 5 bases and 3 bases, with 10 bases remaining between them. CDR3 length: 13 residues. The germline CDR1 and CDR2 sequences are SEHNR and FQNEAQ (reference sequence). The CDR3 reads CASSKSRDTEAFF. The CDR3 bases are TGTGCCAGCAGCAAATCCCGGGACACTGAAGCTTTCTTT.

This clone has just a few counts. The chain employs TRBV5-5 and TRBJ1-2, with D unclear. The CDR3 is 15 residues long. Trimming took 0 bases from V and 4 from J, leaving 13 bases between them. Germline values: CDR1 SGHKS, CDR2 YYEKEE (reference sequence). The CDR3, as DNA: TGTGCCAGCAGCTTGGACGCCGGGTCCCTCTATGGCTACACCTTC. This gives the protein CASSLDAGSLYGYTF.

V gene TRBV6-1 combines with J gene TRBJ2-1, with 7 bases lining up with TRBD2. The CDR3 runs 16 residues. CDR1 and CDR2 (germline): MNHNS, SASEGT. V dropped 1 base and J dropped 7; count of bases not matched to a gene: 10. CDR3 nucleotide sequence: TGTGCCAGCAGTGAAGGCGGCGCGGGAGATAGGAATGAGCAGTTCTTC. It is translated as CASSEGGAGDRNEQFF.

The gene calls are TRBV3-1 (or the pseudogene TRBV3-2) and TRBJ1-3; D is ambiguous. The CDR3 length is 15 residues. V lost 3 bases, J lost 1 base, and 10 bases lay in between. The germline CDR1 and CDR2 sequences are LGHDT and YNNKEL (reference sequence). The CDR3 DNA follows: TGTGCCAGCAGCCATGAAAGGAGGTCTGGAAACACCATATATTTT. This translates into CASSHERRSGNTIYF.

This chain connects TRBV6-6 to TRBJ1-1; 7 bases fit TRBD1. CDR1 MNHNY and CDR2 SVGAGI come from the germline V gene (reference sequence). V was pared by 7 bases and J by 2 bases, with 10 bases of the junction left unmatched. This CDR3 region has 15 residues. The CDR3 DNA sequence: TGTGCCAGCAACAGACTCCGGACAGGAAACACTGAAGCTTTCTTT. Protein product: CASNRLRTGNTEAFF.

This chain joins TRBV28 and TRBJ1-1, with D possibly TRBD1 on 6 matching bases. The CDR3 is made up of 13 amino acids. The V end lost 5 bases, the J end lost 3 bases, and 10 bases lay between the germline ends. Germline V lookup: CDR1 MDHEN, CDR2 SYDVKM. CDR3 nucleotides: TGTGCCAGCAGTACTTACAGGGACACTGAAGCTTTCTTT. It codes for CASSTYRDTEAFF.

A single count supports this clone. V is TRBV30 and J is TRBJ1-2; no definite D call. The CDR3 runs to 13 residues. V was clipped by 5 bases and J by 0 bases, with 10 bases between them. The germline gives CDR1 GTSNPN, CDR2 SVGIG (reference sequence). CDR3 in DNA: TGTGCCTGGGGGGTCGGAGCTAACTATGGCTACACCTTC. Amino acid sequence: CAWGVGANYGYTF.

The chain recombines TRBV11-3 with TRBJ2-2; 9 positions match TRBD2. V gave up 5 bases and J gave up 5 bases; unmatched junction bases: 9. Germline V gene lookup returns CDR1 SGHNT and CDR2 YENEEA. CDR3 length: 16 residues. CDR3 sequence: CASSPIAGVSTGELFF. Here the CDR3 DNA reads TGTGCCAGCAGCCCCATAGCGGGAGTTTCTACCGGGGAGCTGTTTTTT.